Listed below are T cell receptor beta chains from one sample, sequenced in a study of shared clonotypes between healthy human individuals. The assay was immunoSEQ multiplex PCR, and TCRdb's table has in-frame clones only and misses some. The sample holds some 1,100,000 clones, 78% seen once. The specimen sequenced was memory CD4+ T cells from PBMCs. Every receptor here comes from a man between 18 and 35 years old in good health. Some clones in this sample may be carry-over from other donors' samples. Both conserved end residues are part of each CDR3. The order of the fields is CDR3 DNA, CDR3 protein, D gene, clone size, J gene, V gene. D genes are given only for firm matches. Not all rows give a size; the values are once, few, many and, for expanded clones, a class.

CDR3nt: TGTGCCAGCACCTTCGAGCGGAGGAGCTCCTACAATGAGCAGTTCTTC
CDR3aa: CASTFERRSSYNEQFF
d_gene: NA
abundance: NA
j_gene: TRBJ2-1
v_gene: TRBV7-2

CDR3nt: TGCGCCAGCAGCCTAGATCTCGGAGTAGGGCAGTTCTTC
CDR3aa: CASSLDLGVGQFF
d_gene: NA
abundance: NA
j_gene: TRBJ2-1
v_gene: TRBV5-1

CDR3nt: TGCGCCAGCAGCCAAGATCAGAGGTACGGGGATCCCAGAAACTATGGCTACACCTTC
CDR3aa: CASSQDQRYGDPRNYGYTF
d_gene: NA
abundance: NA
j_gene: TRBJ1-2
v_gene: TRBV4-3

CDR3nt: TGTGCCAGCTCACCCCAACCGAACACTGAAGCTTTCTTT
CDR3aa: CASSPQPNTEAFF
d_gene: NA
abundance: once
j_gene: TRBJ1-1
v_gene: TRBV18

CDR3nt: TGTGCCAGTAGTATAGCTAGCGGTGGGGGAGAGACCCAGTACTTC
CDR3aa: CASSIASGGGETQYF
d_gene: TRBD2
abundance: NA
j_gene: TRBJ2-5
v_gene: TRBV19

CDR3nt: TGTGCCAGCAGGACAGGGGGCGCGAAGAACACTGAAGCTTTCTTT
CDR3aa: CASRTGGAKNTEAFF
d_gene: TRBD1
abundance: NA
j_gene: TRBJ1-1
v_gene: TRBV28

CDR3nt: TGTGCCAGCAGTTTAGGGTACGGTGAAAAACTGTTTTTT
CDR3aa: CASSLGYGEKLFF
d_gene: NA
abundance: NA
j_gene: TRBJ1-4
v_gene: TRBV28

CDR3nt: TGTGCCAGATGCGGGGGGAGCGAGCAGTACTTC
CDR3aa: CARCGGSEQYF
d_gene: TRBD2
abundance: NA
j_gene: TRBJ2-7
v_gene: TRBV28

CDR3nt: TGTGCCAGCAGCGCCTATACCTCCGAGCAGTACTTC
CDR3aa: CASSAYTSEQYF
d_gene: NA
abundance: NA
j_gene: TRBJ2-7
v_gene: TRBV7-6

CDR3nt: TGCGCCAGCAGCTTCCTGGGGGACACCGGGGAGCTGTTTTTT
CDR3aa: CASSFLGDTGELFF
d_gene: NA
abundance: NA
j_gene: TRBJ2-2
v_gene: TRBV5-1

CDR3nt: TGCAGCGTTGAAGAGGGGACTGAGCAGTTCTTC
CDR3aa: CSVEEGTEQFF
d_gene: NA
abundance: NA
j_gene: TRBJ2-1
v_gene: TRBV29-1

CDR3nt: TGTGCCAGCAGCTTGGTCTCGGGTGGGGCCAACGTCCTGACTTTC
CDR3aa: CASSLVSGGANVLTF
d_gene: NA
abundance: few
j_gene: TRBJ2-6
v_gene: TRBV5-6

CDR3nt: TGTGCCAGCAGTTCGGGCGGGAAGCAGTTCTTC
CDR3aa: CASSSGGKQFF
d_gene: NA
abundance: NA
j_gene: TRBJ2-1
v_gene: TRBV6-5

CDR3nt: TGTGCCAGCAGCCCACTCGGGGTCGGCGAGCAGTACTTC
CDR3aa: CASSPLGVGEQYF
d_gene: NA
abundance: NA
j_gene: TRBJ2-7
v_gene: TRBV11-2

CDR3nt: TGTGCCAGCAGAAGTGGACGGGACAGGGTGAGCACCATATATTTT
CDR3aa: CASRSGRDRVSTIYF
d_gene: TRBD1
abundance: NA
j_gene: TRBJ1-3
v_gene: TRBV27

CDR3nt: TGTGCCAGCAGCCGTAGCGGGAACGTCGAGGAGACCCAGTACTTC
CDR3aa: CASSRSGNVEETQYF
d_gene: TRBD2
abundance: NA
j_gene: TRBJ2-5
v_gene: TRBV5-5

CDR3nt: TGTGCCAGCAGTTTAAGGGACAGCTATGGCTACACCTTC
CDR3aa: CASSLRDSYGYTF
d_gene: TRBD1
abundance: NA
j_gene: TRBJ1-2
v_gene: TRBV28

CDR3nt: TGCGCCAGCAGCTTAGAAACCACCTCCTACAATGAGCAGTTCTTC
CDR3aa: CASSLETTSYNEQFF
d_gene: NA
abundance: NA
j_gene: TRBJ2-1
v_gene: TRBV5-1

CDR3nt: TGCGCCAGCAGCTTGGGACAGGTTGCCAAAAAACTGTTTTTT
CDR3aa: CASSLGQVAKKLFF
d_gene: NA
abundance: NA
j_gene: TRBJ1-4
v_gene: TRBV5-1

CDR3nt: TGTGCCAGCAGCCCGGGACTTCCCTTCTCCTACGAGCAGTACTTC
CDR3aa: CASSPGLPFSYEQYF
d_gene: NA
abundance: NA
j_gene: TRBJ2-7
v_gene: TRBV14

CDR3nt: TGTGCCAGCAGTGAAGGGTCTACGAGGGGCTACACCTTC
CDR3aa: CASSEGSTRGYTF
d_gene: NA
abundance: NA
j_gene: TRBJ1-2
v_gene: TRBV6-1

CDR3nt: TGTGCCAGCAGCCCCATATGGGGGGACACCGGGGAGCTGTTTTTT
CDR3aa: CASSPIWGDTGELFF
d_gene: NA
abundance: NA
j_gene: TRBJ2-2
v_gene: TRBV11-1

CDR3nt: TGCGCCAGCAATCGGGGGTGGGCAGATACGCAGTATTTT
CDR3aa: CASNRGWADTQYF
d_gene: NA
abundance: NA
j_gene: TRBJ2-3
v_gene: TRBV10-2

CDR3nt: TGTGCCTGGGGCACTAGGACTAGCGGGAACAATGAGCAGTTCTTC
CDR3aa: CAWGTRTSGNNEQFF
d_gene: TRBD2
abundance: NA
j_gene: TRBJ2-1
v_gene: TRBV30

CDR3nt: TGCAGCGTGTTTCCTGCAGGCAATGAAAAACTGTTTTTT
CDR3aa: CSVFPAGNEKLFF
d_gene: NA
abundance: NA
j_gene: TRBJ1-4
v_gene: TRBV29-1

CDR3nt: TGTGCCAGCAGTTTCGTGCACCGATCAGATACGCAGTATTTT
CDR3aa: CASSFVHRSDTQYF
d_gene: NA
abundance: NA
j_gene: TRBJ2-3
v_gene: TRBV27

CDR3nt: TGTGCCAGTAGTATAGTCAACCCCGGAAACGGCTACACCTTC
CDR3aa: CASSIVNPGNGYTF
d_gene: NA
abundance: NA
j_gene: TRBJ1-2
v_gene: TRBV19

CDR3nt: TGTGCCACCAGCAGAGATGGGAGTAACTATGGCTACACCTTC
CDR3aa: CATSRDGSNYGYTF
d_gene: NA
abundance: few
j_gene: TRBJ1-2
v_gene: TRBV15

CDR3nt: TGCGCCAGCAGCCCTATAGGGTGGCAGGGAGGGCTGAACACTGAAGCTTTCTTT
CDR3aa: CASSPIGWQGGLNTEAFF
d_gene: NA
abundance: NA
j_gene: TRBJ1-1
v_gene: TRBV5-1

CDR3nt: TGTGCCAGCAGCTTCGATTTTACGGACAACTATGGCTACACCTTC
CDR3aa: CASSFDFTDNYGYTF
d_gene: NA
abundance: NA
j_gene: TRBJ1-2
v_gene: TRBV5-8

CDR3nt: TGTGCCAGCAGTGGACTGGGGGGGGGCGGTGAAGCTTTCTTT
CDR3aa: CASSGLGGGGEAFF
d_gene: NA
abundance: NA
j_gene: TRBJ1-1
v_gene: TRBV6-6

CDR3nt: TGTGCCAGCAGTTACTACGAAGAACTTGGGGGCTACACCTTC
CDR3aa: CASSYYEELGGYTF
d_gene: NA
abundance: NA
j_gene: TRBJ1-2
v_gene: TRBV6-6

CDR3nt: TGTGCCAGCAGCCCGCAAGCTAGCGGGAGGGCCGGTACGCAGTATTTT
CDR3aa: CASSPQASGRAGTQYF
d_gene: TRBD2
abundance: NA
j_gene: TRBJ2-3
v_gene: TRBV7-2

CDR3nt: TGTGCCAGCAGCTCAATCACAGCCGTCCGGGCAGATACGCAGTATTTT
CDR3aa: CASSSITAVRADTQYF
d_gene: NA
abundance: NA
j_gene: TRBJ2-3
v_gene: TRBV11-2

CDR3nt: TGCGCCAGCAGCTTGGTCCAACAAGAGACCCAGTACTTC
CDR3aa: CASSLVQQETQYF
d_gene: NA
abundance: NA
j_gene: TRBJ2-5
v_gene: TRBV5-1

CDR3nt: TGTGCCAGCAGCCCAGGACAGGGATCCTACAATGAGCAGTTCTTC
CDR3aa: CASSPGQGSYNEQFF
d_gene: TRBD1
abundance: NA
j_gene: TRBJ2-1
v_gene: TRBV11-3

CDR3nt: TGCGCCAGCAGCTGGGGACTAGCGGGAGTGAGCTACAATGAGCAGTTCTTC
CDR3aa: CASSWGLAGVSYNEQFF
d_gene: TRBD2
abundance: once
j_gene: TRBJ2-1
v_gene: TRBV5-1

CDR3nt: TGTGCCTGGACCCTCCCCCCGGGCTGGAGCTATGGCTACACCTTC
CDR3aa: CAWTLPPGWSYGYTF
d_gene: NA
abundance: NA
j_gene: TRBJ1-2
v_gene: TRBV30

CDR3nt: TGTGCCAGCAGCCAAAACGGGATTGAGCAGTTCTTC
CDR3aa: CASSQNGIEQFF
d_gene: NA
abundance: NA
j_gene: TRBJ2-1
v_gene: TRBV14

CDR3nt: TGTGCCAGCTCACCAGACAGTTCCACTGAAGCTTTCTTT
CDR3aa: CASSPDSSTEAFF
d_gene: NA
abundance: NA
j_gene: TRBJ1-1
v_gene: TRBV18

CDR3nt: TGTGCCAGCAGCACCAGCGGGAGGGCGGAACTGTTTTTT
CDR3aa: CASSTSGRAELFF
d_gene: NA
abundance: NA
j_gene: TRBJ1-4
v_gene: TRBV21-1

CDR3nt: TGTGCCAGCAGCTTATCCAGGGGACAGTTTTACGAGCAGTACTTC
CDR3aa: CASSLSRGQFYEQYF
d_gene: TRBD1
abundance: NA
j_gene: TRBJ2-7
v_gene: TRBV13

CDR3nt: TGTGCCAGCAGCTTAAGTCGGCGGGAGGCCTACACCGGGGAGCTGTTTTTT
CDR3aa: CASSLSRREAYTGELFF
d_gene: TRBD2
abundance: NA
j_gene: TRBJ2-2
v_gene: TRBV7-2

CDR3nt: TGTGCCAGCAGTTTAGGGGGGACAGGGGGTTACAATGAGCAGTTCTTC
CDR3aa: CASSLGGTGGYNEQFF
d_gene: TRBD1
abundance: NA
j_gene: TRBJ2-1
v_gene: TRBV28

CDR3nt: TGCAGTGGATCTAGCCGCTTCGAGCAGTTCTTC
CDR3aa: CSGSSRFEQFF
d_gene: NA
abundance: NA
j_gene: TRBJ2-1
v_gene: TRBV20-1

CDR3nt: TGTGCCAGCAGGCGGGGGGGGCAAGAGACCCAGTACTTC
CDR3aa: CASRRGGQETQYF
d_gene: TRBD2
abundance: NA
j_gene: TRBJ2-5
v_gene: TRBV7-8

CDR3nt: TGTGCCAGCAGCTTTGGGGACAGTTGGAATGAAAAACTGTTTTTT
CDR3aa: CASSFGDSWNEKLFF
d_gene: TRBD1
abundance: NA
j_gene: TRBJ1-4
v_gene: TRBV7-9